This T cell receptor beta chain came from a study of Ad26.COV2.S vaccination and SARS-CoV-2 variants. The CDR3 totals 16 residues. Per the germline V gene, CDR1 is LGHDT and CDR2 is YNNKEL (reference sequence). The junction had 8 bases not matched to a gene; V was cut back by 4 bases and J by 6 bases. Study-wide findings and caveats: People who got the vaccine or the placebo had similar non-spike TCR breadth.

TCRdb's copy holds only in-frame clones and misses some; the assay was immunoSEQ multiplex PCR. Here the sample spans about half a million clones, 89% being singletons. Treatment: roughly 20 received Ad26.COV2.S at low or high dose, single or two shots; about 5 received placebo; per-sample allocation not given. Day 63 after the first vaccine or placebo injection was the time point for sampling. Immunization relied on an Ad26 vector, which expressed Wuhan-strain SARS-CoV-2 spike. As regards this clone: Its target is unknown.

The sequencing here drew on peripheral blood, taken in a trial of Ad26.COV2.S vaccine versus placebo. This sequence was found in a person between 18 and 60 years old who received the Ad26.COV2.S COVID-19 vaccine or a placebo. The chain carries TRBV3-1 (or the pseudogene TRBV3-2) and TRBJ2-7; 14 nucleotides match TRBD2. The CDR3, as DNA: TGTGCCAGCAGCCGTAGGACTAGCGGGGGGCCCCTCGAGCAGTACTTC. Amino acids: CASSRRTSGGPLEQYF.